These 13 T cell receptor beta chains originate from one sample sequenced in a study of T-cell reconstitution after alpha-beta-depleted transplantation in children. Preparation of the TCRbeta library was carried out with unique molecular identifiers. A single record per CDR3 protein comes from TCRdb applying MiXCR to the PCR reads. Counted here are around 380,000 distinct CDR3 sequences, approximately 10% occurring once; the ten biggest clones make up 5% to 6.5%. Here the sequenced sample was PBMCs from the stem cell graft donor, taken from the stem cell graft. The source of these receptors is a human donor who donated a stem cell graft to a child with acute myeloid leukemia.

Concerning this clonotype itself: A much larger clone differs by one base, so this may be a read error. The DNA for the CDR3 is TGCGCCAGCGAACTTCTAGCGGGGGCACAAGAGACCCAGTACTTC. Encoded protein: CASELLAGAQETQYF. This chain links TRBV5-1 with TRBJ2-5; 10 nucleotides line up with TRBD2. Losses at the gene ends were 7 bases for V and 2 bases for J; bases not matched to a gene: 8. Germline CDR1 is SGHRS and CDR2 is YFSETQ. CDR3 length: 15 amino acids. Complete variable domain (other parts from reference TRBV5-1 and TRBJ2-5): KAGVTQTPRYLIKTRGQQVTLSCSPISGHRSVSWYQQTPGQGLQFLFEYFSETQRNKGNFPGRFSGRQFSNSRSEMNVSTLELGDSALYLCASELLAGAQETQYFGPGTRLLVL.

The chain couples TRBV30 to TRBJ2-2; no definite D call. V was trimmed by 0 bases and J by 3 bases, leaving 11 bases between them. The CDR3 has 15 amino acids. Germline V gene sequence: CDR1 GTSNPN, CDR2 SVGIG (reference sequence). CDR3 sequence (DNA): TGTGCCTGGAGTGTATCAGCGCAAGACACCGGGGAGCTGTTTTTT. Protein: CAWSVSAQDTGELFF.

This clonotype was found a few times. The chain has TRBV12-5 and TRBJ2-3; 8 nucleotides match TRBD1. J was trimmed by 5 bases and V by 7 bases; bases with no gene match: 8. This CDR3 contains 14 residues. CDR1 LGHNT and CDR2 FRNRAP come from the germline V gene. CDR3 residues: CASDLRGRGDTQYF. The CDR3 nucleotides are TGTGCTAGTGACCTCAGGGGGCGCGGAGATACGCAGTATTTT.

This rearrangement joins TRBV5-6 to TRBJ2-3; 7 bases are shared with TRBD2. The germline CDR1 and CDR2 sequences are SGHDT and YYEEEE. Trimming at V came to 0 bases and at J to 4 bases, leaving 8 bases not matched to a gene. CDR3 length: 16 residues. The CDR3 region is CASSLVTSEKADTQYF. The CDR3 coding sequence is TGTGCCAGCAGCTTGGTAACTAGCGAAAAGGCAGATACGCAGTATTTT.

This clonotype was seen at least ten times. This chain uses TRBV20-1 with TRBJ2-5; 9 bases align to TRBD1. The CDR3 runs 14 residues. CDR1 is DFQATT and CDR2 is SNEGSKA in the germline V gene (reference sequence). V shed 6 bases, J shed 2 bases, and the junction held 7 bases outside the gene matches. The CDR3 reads CSALTGTGQETQYF. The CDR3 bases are TGCAGTGCCCTAACCGGGACAGGGCAAGAGACCCAGTACTTC.

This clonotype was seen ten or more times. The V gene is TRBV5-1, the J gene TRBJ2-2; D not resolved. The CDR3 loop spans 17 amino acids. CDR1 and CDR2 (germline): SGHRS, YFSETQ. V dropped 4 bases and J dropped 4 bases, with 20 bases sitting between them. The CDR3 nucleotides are TGCGCCAGCAGCCAGAGGTTCCAGGCCTCGGGCACCGGGGAGCTGTTTTTT. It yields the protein CASSQRFQASGTGELFF.

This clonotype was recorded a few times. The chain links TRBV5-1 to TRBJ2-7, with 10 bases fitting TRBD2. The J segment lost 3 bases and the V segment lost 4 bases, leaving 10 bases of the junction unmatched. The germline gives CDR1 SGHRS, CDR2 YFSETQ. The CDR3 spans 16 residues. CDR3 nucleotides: TGCGCCAGCAGCATAGGAGGTACTAGCGGGATCTACGAGCAGTACTTC. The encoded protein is CASSIGGTSGIYEQYF.

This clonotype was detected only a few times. As DNA, the CDR3 is TGTGCCAGCAGCTTAGAGGGTATTGAAGCTTTCTTT. Its protein product is CASSLEGIEAFF. The rearrangement links TRBV7-9 to TRBJ1-1, with unresolved D. Looked up from germline, CDR1 is SEHNR and CDR2 is FQNEAQ (reference sequence). The CDR3 length is 12 residues. V lost 1 base and J 7 bases, leaving 7 bases between the germline ends.

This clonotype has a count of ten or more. The CDR3 region is CASSLAAGIDSQYF. CDR3 nucleotides: TGTGCCAGCAGCTTAGCGGCAGGGATCGACTCTCAGTACTTC. The V gene is TRBV7-2, the J gene TRBJ2-7; a possible D gene is TRBD1 (5 bases). From germline, CDR1 is SGHTA and CDR2 FQGNSA. The CDR3 totals 14 residues. The V gene lost 0 bases and the J gene lost 10 bases, with 16 bases spanning the gap.

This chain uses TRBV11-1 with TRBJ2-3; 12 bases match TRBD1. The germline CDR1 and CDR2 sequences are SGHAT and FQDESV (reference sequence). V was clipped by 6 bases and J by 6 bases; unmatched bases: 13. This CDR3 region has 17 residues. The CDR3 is CASRPQPGQGAADTQYF. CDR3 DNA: TGTGCCAGCAGACCCCAACCGGGACAGGGGGCGGCGGATACGCAGTATTTT.

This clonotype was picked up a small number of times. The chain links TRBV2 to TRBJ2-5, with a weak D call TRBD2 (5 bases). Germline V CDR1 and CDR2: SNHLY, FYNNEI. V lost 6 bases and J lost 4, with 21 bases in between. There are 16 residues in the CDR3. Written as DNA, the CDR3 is TGTGCCAGCAGGGACCCCGTAAGAAGCCGGGGAGAGACCCAGTACTTC. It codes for CASRDPVRSRGETQYF.

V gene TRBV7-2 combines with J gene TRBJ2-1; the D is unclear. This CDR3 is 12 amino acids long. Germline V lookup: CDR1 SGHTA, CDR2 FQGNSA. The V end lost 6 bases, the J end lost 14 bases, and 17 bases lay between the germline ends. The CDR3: CASSSSTREEFF. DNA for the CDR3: TGTGCCAGCAGTTCTTCCACCCGCGAGGAGTTCTTC. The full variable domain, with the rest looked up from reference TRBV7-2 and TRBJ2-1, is GAGVSQSPSNKVTEKGKDVELRCDPISGHTALYWYRQSLGQGLEFLIYFQGNSAPDKSGLPSDRFSAERTGGSVSTLTIQRTQQEDSAVYLCASSSSTREEFFGPGTRLTVL.

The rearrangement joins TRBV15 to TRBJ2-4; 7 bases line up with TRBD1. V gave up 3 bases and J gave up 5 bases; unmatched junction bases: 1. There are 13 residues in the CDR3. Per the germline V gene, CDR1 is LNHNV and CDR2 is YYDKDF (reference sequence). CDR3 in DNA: TGTGCCACCAGCAGGGGGACAGAAAACATTCAGTACTTC. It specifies CATSRGTENIQYF.